This TCR beta chain was documented in a study of blood T cells in healthy people across ages. Donors were systemically healthy Caucasian individuals from Russia aged roughly 6 to 100 years. Sample-barcoded 5' priming and a J-beta primer mix drove a second PCR of roughly 7 to 11 cycles. Unique molecular identifiers of 12 random nucleotides labeled each cDNA. TCRdb redid the calling of the 5' RACE reads with MiXCR, one entry per CDR3 protein. Of about 1,400,000 distinct CDR3 sequences in the sample, 40% to 50% were seen once. Notes on the study in general: Compared with aged donors, long-lived donors showed fewer expanded clones, suggesting selection.

The sample holds a few counts of this clonotype. Its matching antigen is unknown. The germline gives CDR1 DFQATT, CDR2 SNEGSKA (reference sequence). The CDR3 is made up of 12 amino acids. Trimming took off 6 bases at V and 8 bases at J, with 16 bases between the two ends. This receptor was taken from a young woman in good health. The J gene is TRBJ1-1, the V gene TRBV20-1; D is perhaps TRBD1 (5 bases). What was sequenced was blood. CDR3 DNA sequence: TGCAGTGCGGCCCCATCCGGGACCGAAGCTTTCTTT. This sequence encodes CSAAPSGTEAFF.